The 20 T cell receptor beta chains presented below share a single source sample, sequenced in a study of beta chain features in type 1 diabetes. Expressed TCRB transcripts were sequenced because the entire RNA isolate underwent reverse transcription. Clones were sequenced by immunoSEQ multiplex PCR, and TCRdb holds only the in-frame ones, with some missing. The profile shows about 150,000 clones, 40% to 55% of them singletons. The sample taken for sequencing was Tregs from blood. The receptor set was obtained from a man younger than 35 in good health.

The chain has TRBV28 and TRBJ2-7; TRBD2 matches at 10 bases. With 7 bases clipped from V and 5 bases from J, the junction kept 8 bases outside the gene matches. The length of the CDR3 is 14 residues. Per the germline V gene, CDR1 is MDHEN and CDR2 is SYDVKM. DNA for the CDR3: TGTGCCAGCACCTATAGCGGGGGGCGGAACGAGCAGTACTTC. This sequence encodes CASTYSGGRNEQYF.

The chain combines TRBV19 with TRBJ1-2; D ambiguous. V lost 4 bases and J 4 bases, leaving 10 bases between the germline ends. Germline assignment: CDR1 LNHDA and CDR2 SQIVND (reference sequence). The CDR3 contains 13 residues. This chain's CDR3 is CASSRAEFYGYTF. DNA for the CDR3: TGTGCCAGTAGTAGGGCCGAATTCTATGGCTACACCTTC.

V is TRBV6-5 and J is TRBJ2-1; 10 bases align to TRBD2. The CDR3 contains 15 residues. Germline V gene lookup returns CDR1 MNHEY and CDR2 SVGAGI. Germline trimming cut 6 bases from V and 6 bases from J; bases unmatched to any gene: 8. CDR3 sequence reads: CASRPPGTSVNEQFF. CDR3 in DNA: TGTGCCAGCAGGCCTCCCGGGACTAGCGTCAATGAGCAGTTCTTC.

J is TRBJ2-5 and V is TRBV7-6; D unclear. V gave up 3 bases and J gave up 2 bases, with 7 bases separating them. Germline CDR1 is SGHVS and CDR2 is FNYEAQ. The CDR3 contains 13 residues. The CDR3 bases are TGTGCCAGCAGCTTGGCCAAACAAGAGACCCAGTACTTC. Translated, it gives CASSLAKQETQYF.

The chain uses TRBV7-9 and TRBJ2-1; TRBD2 agrees at 8 bases. CDR1 and CDR2 from the germline V gene are SEHNR and FQNEAQ (reference sequence). CDR3 length equals 16 residues. V was pared by 1 base and J by 3 bases, with 5 bases of the junction left unmatched. In DNA form, the CDR3 reads TGTGCCAGCAGCTTAGGCGGCGGGGGGAACTACAATGAGCAGTTCTTC. Translating gives CASSLGGGGNYNEQFF.

This clone was found a few times. The V and J genes are TRBV5-1 and TRBJ1-1, with 8 positions matching TRBD1. Germline lookup yields CDR1 SGHRS and CDR2 YFSETQ. Germline trimming cut 4 bases from V and 6 bases from J; bases unmatched to any gene: 14. This CDR3 contains 16 residues. The CDR3 here is CASSRDGRGTGAEAFF. The CDR3 DNA reads TGCGCCAGCAGCCGGGATGGCAGGGGGACAGGCGCTGAAGCTTTCTTT.

The chain employs TRBV19 and TRBJ2-3, with 7 bases fitting TRBD1. Germline assignment: CDR1 LNHDA and CDR2 SQIVND (reference sequence). Losses at the gene ends were 4 bases for V and 2 bases for J; bases not matched to a gene: 3. The CDR3 is made up of 14 amino acids. CDR3 in amino acids: CASSTQGPTDTQYF. The CDR3 region has the DNA TGTGCCAGTAGTACACAGGGGCCCACAGATACGCAGTATTTT.

The rearrangement links TRBV4-2 to TRBJ1-1; D is ambiguous. Trimming took 1 base from V and 5 from J, leaving 14 bases between them. The CDR3 extends over 15 amino acids. CDR1 and CDR2 (germline): LGHNA, YNFKEQ. CDR3 sequence: CASSQGHPGGTEAFF. The DNA for the CDR3 is TGTGCCAGCAGCCAAGGACACCCTGGAGGGACTGAAGCTTTCTTT.

Of note for this clone: A read error may be the cause here, since a much bigger clone is one base away. This chain joins TRBV7-3 and TRBJ2-7; D not certain. CDR3 length: 13 amino acids. The germline V gene has CDR1 SGHTA and CDR2 FQGTGA. The germline V and J ends were trimmed by 0 bases and 3 bases, with 6 bases remaining between them. The CDR3 region is CASSLTSSYEQYF. The CDR3 region has the DNA TGTGCCAGCAGCTTAACTAGCAGCTACGAGCAGTACTTC.

The chain combines TRBV5-4 with TRBJ2-2; 8 nucleotides line up with TRBD2. CDR3 length: 15 amino acids. Germline CDR1 and CDR2: SGHNT and YYREEE (reference sequence). V lost 4 bases, J lost 4 bases, and 6 bases stayed unmatched. As DNA, the CDR3 is TGTGCCAGCAGCCGGGGGGGCCGAATCACCGGGGAGCTGTTTTTT. Protein sequence: CASSRGGRITGELFF.

There are a few counts of this clone. The chain employs TRBV12-5 and TRBJ2-4, with 8 bases that match TRBD1. The CDR3 length is 13 residues. CDR1 is LGHNT and CDR2 is FRNRAP in the germline V gene. After removal of 5 bases from V and 9 bases from J, the junction contained 6 bases not matched to a gene. CDR3 protein: CASGDGQGGIQYF. CDR3 DNA sequence: TGTGCTAGTGGTGACGGACAGGGTGGCATTCAGTACTTC.

The rearrangement uses TRBV9 and TRBJ1-1; possible D gene TRBD1, 5 bases. Trimming took off 4 bases at V and 7 bases at J, with 17 bases between the two ends. CDR3 size: 14 residues. CDR1 SGDLS and CDR2 YYNGEE come from the germline V gene. The CDR3 DNA reads as TGTGCCAGCAGCTTAAATCCGGGGGAGGATGAAGCTTTCTTT. It codes for CASSLNPGEDEAFF.

This clone was seen a few times. V gene TRBV7-8 combines with J gene TRBJ1-4; 9 nucleotides match TRBD1. V lost 4 bases, J lost 4 bases, and 1 base stayed unmatched. Germline V gene data show CDR1 as SGHVS and CDR2 as FQNEAQ. CDR3 size: 14 residues. CDR3 nucleotides: TGTGCCAGCAGCTCGGGACAGGGTAATGAAAAACTGTTTTTT. Protein: CASSSGQGNEKLFF.

CDR3 sequence (DNA): TGTGCCAGCAGGCCAGGGATTTCCTATCAGCCCCAGCATTTT. Its protein product is CASRPGISYQPQHF. This chain uses TRBV2 with TRBJ1-5; possible D gene TRBD1, 5 bases. The germline V gene encodes CDR1 SNHLY and CDR2 FYNNEI. The CDR3 runs 14 residues. Between the trimmed V and J ends, which lost 6 bases and 5 bases, there was a span of 14 bases.

This clone occurred a few times. The chain uses TRBV5-1 and TRBJ1-2; perhaps TRBD1 as D (5 bases). Germline assignment: CDR1 SGHRS and CDR2 YFSETQ. The CDR3 loop spans 13 amino acids. The ends were cut back, 2 bases at V and 3 bases at J, with 8 bases in the middle. In DNA, the CDR3 is TGCGCCAGCAGCTTTACGGGGGACTATGGCTACACCTTC. Translating it yields CASSFTGDYGYTF.

V is TRBV6-1 and J is TRBJ1-5; D gene unclear. CDR3 length: 14 amino acids. Trimming removed 4 bases at V and 3 bases at J, with 10 bases between. From germline, CDR1 is MNHNS and CDR2 SASEGT. Here the CDR3 DNA reads TGTGCCAGCAGTGGGCCGGGGTACAATCAGCCCCAGCATTTT. The encoded protein is CASSGPGYNQPQHF.

V is TRBV4-3 and J is TRBJ2-1; 8 bases match TRBD1. The V segment lost 4 bases and the J segment 5 bases; nucleotides outside the gene matches: 7. CDR1 and CDR2 from the germline V gene are LGHNA and YSLEER. The CDR3 spans 15 residues. The CDR3, as DNA: TGCGCCAGCAGCCCCGTGGACAGGGCCAACAATGAGCAGTTCTTC. The encoded protein is CASSPVDRANNEQFF.

As DNA, the CDR3 is TGTGCCAGCAGTTCACAGGGGTGGGATGAAAAACTGTTTTTT. This codes for CASSSQGWDEKLFF. The chain combines TRBV27 with TRBJ1-4; 7 nucleotides align to TRBD1. The CDR3 extends over 14 amino acids. V dropped 4 bases and J dropped 6; count of bases not matched to a gene: 5. Germline lookup yields CDR1 MNHEY and CDR2 SMNVEV (reference sequence).

This chain connects TRBV6-6 to TRBJ2-1; 7 bases are shared with TRBD1. Germline CDR1 reads MNHNY; CDR2 reads SVGAGI (reference sequence). This CDR3 comprises 14 residues. Trimming cost V 6 bases and J 4 bases; bases outside gene matches: 6. The DNA of the CDR3 is TGTGCCAGCAGCATGGACAGGAGATACAATGAGCAGTTCTTC. The encoded protein is CASSMDRRYNEQFF.

V is TRBV10-3 and J is TRBJ2-5; D unclear. V lost 6 bases and J 1 base, leaving 9 bases between the germline ends. CDR1 and CDR2 from the germline V gene are ENHRY and SYGVKD. The CDR3 covers 13 residues. The CDR3 sequence: CAIRSGTQETQYF. The CDR3 nucleotides are TGTGCCATCAGGTCGGGTACCCAAGAGACCCAGTACTTC.